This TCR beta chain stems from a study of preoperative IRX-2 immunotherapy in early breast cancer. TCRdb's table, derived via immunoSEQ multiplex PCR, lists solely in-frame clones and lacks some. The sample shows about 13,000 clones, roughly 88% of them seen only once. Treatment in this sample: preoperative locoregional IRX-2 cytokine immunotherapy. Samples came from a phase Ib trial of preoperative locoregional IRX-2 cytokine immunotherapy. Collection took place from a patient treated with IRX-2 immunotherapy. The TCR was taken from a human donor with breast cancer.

The CDR3 loop reads CASSQQGVGNTEAFF. For the CDR3, the DNA is TGTGCCAGCAGCCAACAGGGGGTTGGGAACACTGAAGCTTTCTTT. This rearrangement joins TRBV4-2 to TRBJ1-1, with 7 bases that match TRBD1. The CDR3 is made up of 15 amino acids. The ends lost 2 bases at V and 1 base at J; junction bases unmatched: 4. Germline CDR1 and CDR2: LGHNA and YNFKEQ.